The rows below give T cell receptor beta chains drawn from one sample of a study of blood T cell repertoires in COVID-19. Clones were read by immunoSEQ multiplex PCR, and TCRdb kept only the in-frame ones, dropping some. The table records some 56,000 clones, about 76% of them present only once. The source material was peripheral blood. All receptors derive from a woman older than 75 with active or convalescent COVID-19. Each CDR3 is given with its conserved first and last residue. D genes are given only for firm matches. Part of the rows lack a size; the others show once, few, many or a class for expanded clones.

D gene	J gene	V gene	CDR3 length	clone size	CDR3 protein	CDR3 DNA
NA	TRBJ1-5	TRBV4-2	15	NA	CASSLGVGSNQPQHF	TGTGCCAGCAGCCTCGGGGTCGGGAGCAATCAGCCCCAGCATTTT
NA	TRBJ2-1	TRBV21-1	10	few	CAHSRSEQFF	TGTGCCCACAGCCGCTCTGAGCAGTTCTTC
TRBD1	TRBJ2-5	TRBV5-1	14	NA	CASNDAGGWETQYF	TGCGCCAGCAATGACGCAGGGGGCTGGGAGACCCAGTACTTC
NA	TRBJ2-3	TRBV2	19	NA	CASSKGRDTLSPLTDTQYF	TGTGCCAGCAGTAAAGGCCGGGACACTCTCTCCCCCCTCACAGATACGCAGTATTTT
NA	TRBJ1-2	TRBV28	14	NA	CASSRTALGYGYTF	TGTGCCAGCAGTAGGACAGCCCTGGGCTATGGCTACACCTTC
NA	TRBJ1-2	TRBV24-1	13	NA	CATSVTWNYGYTF	TGTGCCACCAGTGTGACATGGAACTATGGCTACACCTTC
NA	TRBJ2-7	TRBV2	12	NA	CASSEAIYEQYF	TGTGCCAGCAGTGAAGCCATTTACGAGCAGTACTTC
NA	TRBJ2-7	TRBV2	14	NA	CASSTAGSSYEQYF	TGTGCCAGCAGTACTGCAGGGTCTTCCTACGAGCAGTACTTC
NA	TRBJ2-7	TRBV5-1	14	NA	CASKKTDSAYEQYF	TGCGCCAGCAAAAAAACGGACAGCGCCTACGAGCAGTACTTC
NA	TRBJ2-3	TRBV14	16	NA	CASSPEQFPTSETQYF	TGTGCCAGCAGCCCCGAGCAGTTTCCGACTAGTGAGACGCAGTATTTT
NA	TRBJ1-5	TRBV5-1	13	few	CASSPEGNQPQHF	TGCGCCAGCAGCCCCGAGGGCAATCAGCCCCAGCATTTT
NA	TRBJ2-1	TRBV20-1	13	once	CSASDLAYNEQFF	TGCAGTGCTAGTGATCTAGCCTACAATGAGCAGTTCTTC
NA	TRBJ1-1	TRBV11-3	13	NA	CASSLDGATEAFF	TGTGCCAGCAGCTTAGATGGGGCCACTGAAGCTTTCTTT
TRBD1	TRBJ2-4	TRBV28	13	NA	CASSPRGKNIQYF	TGTGCCAGCAGTCCCAGGGGGAAAAACATTCAGTACTTC
NA	TRBJ2-7	TRBV5-1	14	NA	CASSLQESSYEQYF	TGCGCCAGCAGCTTGCAGGAAAGCTCCTACGAGCAGTACTTC
NA	TRBJ1-3	TRBV6-6	12	NA	CASSWLGNTIYF	TGTGCCAGCAGTTGGCTCGGAAACACCATATATTTT
NA	TRBJ2-4	TRBV14	17	NA	CASSPGAGHGAKNIQYF	TGTGCCAGCAGCCCAGGGGCTGGCCACGGAGCCAAAAACATTCAGTACTTC
NA	TRBJ1-5	TRBV7-9	13	NA	CASSQGSNQPQHF	TGTGCCAGCAGCCAGGGGAGCAATCAGCCCCAGCATTTT
TRBD1	TRBJ1-2	TRBV7-9	15	NA	CASSLKGAPNYGYTF	TGTGCCAGCAGCTTAAAGGGGGCTCCTAACTATGGCTACACCTTC
TRBD1	TRBJ1-2	TRBV6-6	14	NA	CASSGQGAGYGYTF	TGTGCCAGCAGTGGACAGGGGGCCGGGTATGGCTACACCTTC
TRBD1	TRBJ1-1	TRBV14	13	NA	CASSFTGGYVAFF	TGTGCCAGCAGCTTCACAGGGGGCTACGTAGCTTTCTTT
TRBD2	TRBJ2-2	TRBV27	13	NA	CASSGTSAGELFF	TGTGCCAGCAGTGGGACTAGTGCCGGGGAGCTGTTTTTT
TRBD1	TRBJ2-5	TRBV5-1	17	NA	CASSLAFQGAGGETQYF	TGCGCCAGCAGCTTGGCCTTCCAGGGGGCAGGTGGAGAGACCCAGTACTTC
TRBD2	TRBJ2-1	TRBV7-6	15	NA	CASSPIAGGPASTFF	TGTGCCAGCAGCCCAATAGCGGGGGGGCCCGCGAGTACGTTCTTC
NA	TRBJ1-1	TRBV5-1	16	NA	CASSQTVASSRTEAFF	TGCGCCAGCAGCCAGACAGTTGCAAGTTCAAGGACTGAAGCTTTCTTT
NA	TRBJ2-2	TRBV5-6	14	NA	CATLRGGSTGELFF	TGTGCCACCCTTAGGGGGGGGAGCACCGGGGAGCTGTTTTTT
TRBD1	TRBJ1-6	TRBV18	15	NA	CASSTTGGGNSPLHF	TGTGCCAGCTCAACCACAGGGGGAGGTAATTCACCCCTCCACTTT
TRBD1	TRBJ1-2	TRBV28	16	NA	CASIRPPGQGVAGYTF	TGTGCCAGCATTCGGCCTCCGGGACAGGGGGTAGCTGGCTACACCTTC
NA	TRBJ1-2	TRBV7-9	13	NA	CASSPGLHYGYTF	TGTGCCAGCAGCCCAGGACTGCACTATGGCTACACCTTC
TRBD1	TRBJ1-2	TRBV28	13	NA	CASLVDRGRGYTF	TGTGCCAGCCTCGTGGACAGGGGGCGTGGCTACACCTTC
NA	TRBJ2-7	TRBV5-1	16	NA	CASSLVAGATSYEQYF	TGCGCCAGCAGCTTGGTGGCGGGGGCCACCTCCTACGAGCAGTACTTC
NA	TRBJ1-1	TRBV7-2	13	NA	CASKAGMNTEAFF	TGTGCCAGCAAAGCCGGGATGAACACTGAAGCTTTCTTT
NA	TRBJ1-6	TRBV3-1/TRBV3-2	15	NA	CASSQAQGYNSPLHF	TGTGCCAGCAGCCAAGCCCAGGGGTATAATTCACCCCTCCACTTT
TRBD1	TRBJ1-5	TRBV6-6	13	NA	CASSGQGGQPQHF	TGTGCCAGCAGCGGACAGGGCGGACAGCCCCAGCATTTT
NA	TRBJ2-5	TRBV7-9	15	NA	CASSLAGVVEETQYF	TGTGCCAGCAGCTTAGCCGGGGTAGTGGAAGAGACCCAGTACTTC
NA	TRBJ1-3	TRBV2	15	NA	CASTPSGAFGNTIYF	TGTGCCAGCACTCCTTCTGGGGCCTTTGGAAACACCATATATTTT
NA	TRBJ1-2	TRBV11-2	14	once	CASSLGPGFGGYTF	TGTGCCAGCAGCTTAGGTCCGGGGTTTGGTGGCTACACCTTC
TRBD2	TRBJ2-2	TRBV3-1/TRBV3-2	16	NA	CASSQEAGGLTGELFF	TGTGCCAGCAGCCAAGAAGCGGGGGGCCTCACCGGGGAGCTGTTTTTT
TRBD1	TRBJ2-7	TRBV27	16	NA	CASSLWGQGARYEQYF	TGTGCCAGCAGTTTATGGGGACAGGGGGCGCGGTACGAGCAGTACTTC
NA	TRBJ1-1	TRBV7-2	14	NA	CASSLKAGAGEAFF	TGTGCCAGCAGCTTAAAGGCAGGGGCCGGTGAAGCTTTCTTT
NA	TRBJ2-5	TRBV5-5	18	NA	CPSRGTRGAPRHGETQYF	TGTCCCAGCAGGGGGACTCGCGGGGCCCCCCGCCACGGAGAGACCCAGTACTTC
NA	TRBJ2-5	TRBV5-1	11	NA	CASSRGETQYF	TGCGCCAGCAGCAGGGGGGAGACCCAGTACTTC
TRBD1	TRBJ1-5	TRBV6-5	15	NA	CASSTIRDSNQPQHF	TGTGCCAGCAGTACAATCCGGGACAGTAATCAGCCCCAGCATTTT
TRBD1	TRBJ2-7	TRBV27	14	few	CASRQGASSYEQYF	TGTGCCAGCAGGCAGGGGGCCAGCTCCTACGAGCAGTACTTC
NA	TRBJ1-6	TRBV5-4	15	NA	CASSLVTGSNSPLHF	TGTGCCAGCAGCTTGGTCACCGGGTCCAATTCACCCCTCCACTTT
NA	TRBJ1-2	TRBV7-2	13	NA	CASSLEGFYGYTF	TGTGCCAGCAGCTTAGAGGGGTTTTATGGCTACACCTTC